The clone carrying this T cell receptor (beta chain) was counted between two and nine times. The antigen is unknown. With V trimmed by 0 bases and J by 5 bases, 3 bases remained unmatched. Germline V gene lookup returns CDR1 SGHRS and CDR2 YFSETQ. This CDR3 has 14 residues. Primers included in the PCR were 60 Vbeta and 13 Jbeta primers. Assay: immunoSEQ multiplex PCR; the TCRdb copy retains only in-frame clones and omits some. The sample lists some 150,000 clones, roughly 80% occurring once. The data are from a study of cytomegalovirus exposure and HLA in healthy donors. Study-wide results and caveats: Later work found that TCR association rates differed between HLA loci; DRB1 had the most and HLA-C the fewest. Versus the approximately 700-donor mean, an Asian-associated ancestry cluster reportedly showed fewer N-insertions in a later analysis.

The chain has TRBV5-1 and TRBJ1-1; 8 nucleotides agree with TRBD1. Material: PBMCs. This TCR was sampled from a woman aged 30 to 39 in good health and CMV-seronegative. CDR3 amino acids: CASSLDTGGTEAFF. The CDR3 DNA reads as TGCGCCAGCAGCTTGGATACAGGGGGGACTGAAGCTTTCTTT.